Listed here are 12 T cell receptor beta chains from one sample, sequenced in a study of CD8+ T cells in alopecia areata. RNA was extracted and reverse transcribed into cDNA as the sequencing template. Clones were read by immunoSEQ multiplex PCR, and TCRdb kept only the in-frame ones, dropping some. Of around 86,000 clones listed, about two thirds are singletons. The treatment: oral pan-JAK inhibitor, 5-10 mg twice daily. Sequenced material: CD8+ T cells sorted from blood, taken at approximately week 45, from a patient treated with tofacitinib. The origin of the receptors is a human donor with alopecia areata.

V is TRBV7-9 and J is TRBJ1-1; no firm D call. The CDR3 is 13 amino acids. Looked up from germline, CDR1 is SEHNR and CDR2 is FQNEAQ (reference sequence). V was clipped by 2 bases and J by 1 base, with 5 bases between them. DNA of the CDR3: TGTGCCAGCAGCTTAAGGGAGAACACTGAAGCTTTCTTT. Amino acids: CASSLRENTEAFF. The full variable domain, with the rest looked up from reference TRBV7-9 and TRBJ1-1, is DTGVSQNPRHKITKRGQNVTFRCDPISEHNRLYWYRQTLGQGPEFLTYFQNEAQLEKSRLLSDRFSAERPKGSFSTLEIQRTEQGDSAMYLCASSLRENTEAFFGQGTRLTVV.

The genes are TRBV11-1 and TRBJ2-5, with D perhaps matching TRBD2 (5 bases). Germline V lookup: CDR1 SGHAT, CDR2 FQDESV (reference sequence). This CDR3 is 15 amino acids long. Between the trimmed V and J ends, which lost 3 bases and 1 base, there was a span of 12 bases. The CDR3 DNA is TGTGCCAGCAGCTTGTGGGAGCAAACCCAAGAGACCCAGTACTTC. It translates to CASSLWEQTQETQYF.

This clone has just one count. This chain uses TRBV9 with TRBJ1-1; D is unresolved. The V end lost 6 bases, the J end lost 0 bases, and 15 bases lay between the germline ends. The CDR3 covers 15 residues. The germline V gene encodes CDR1 SGDLS and CDR2 YYNGEE. CDR3 bases: TGTGCCAGCACACCCTCGGGCAGGATGAACACTGAAGCTTTCTTT. This gives the protein CASTPSGRMNTEAFF.

This chain links TRBV19 with TRBJ1-6; D uncertain. The CDR3 is 13 residues long. Germline lookup yields CDR1 LNHDA and CDR2 SQIVND (reference sequence). Trimming shortened V by 5 bases and J by 9 bases, and 11 bases separated the two germline ends. CDR3 loop: CASSLQGFSPLHF. The CDR3 DNA is TGTGCCAGTAGTTTACAAGGGTTTTCACCCCTCCACTTT.

The sample holds a few counts of this clone. The chain links TRBV19 to TRBJ2-1, with D unclear. The CDR3 is 16 amino acids. V lost 1 base and J lost 4, with 14 bases in between. Germline assignment: CDR1 LNHDA and CDR2 SQIVND (reference sequence). The CDR3 region has the DNA TGTGCCAGTAGTATAGGAGGCGGCCTTGCTTACAATGAGCAGTTCTTC. The encoded protein is CASSIGGGLAYNEQFF.

J is TRBJ2-1 and V is TRBV6-5, with no clear D. The V end was cut by 0 bases, the J end by 10 bases, with 7 bases between. CDR1 and CDR2 from the germline V gene are MNHEY and SVGAGI. The CDR3 covers 12 residues. CDR3 coding DNA: TGTGCCAGCAGTTACTCGAAAGGCGAGCAGTTCTTC. As protein: CASSYSKGEQFF.

J is TRBJ2-7 and V is TRBV5-1, with D possibly TRBD2 on 5 matching bases. The CDR3 has 14 amino acids. Between the trimmed V and J ends, which lost 0 bases and 10 bases, there was a span of 17 bases. Germline assignment: CDR1 SGHRS and CDR2 YFSETQ. In DNA form, the CDR3 reads TGCGCCAGCAGCTTGGGCGAGGGTCCACCCGAACAGTACTTC. Translated, it gives CASSLGEGPPEQYF.

This clone was detected a few times. CDR3 nucleotides: TGTGCCAGCACACAGGGGATTGGTACCAAAAACATTCAGTACTTC. It is translated as CASTQGIGTKNIQYF. The V and J genes are TRBV7-9 and TRBJ2-4; 7 nucleotides agree with TRBD1. The germline V gene has CDR1 SEHNR and CDR2 FQNEAQ (reference sequence). The CDR3 spans 15 residues. V shed 7 bases, J shed 2 bases, and the junction held 8 bases outside the gene matches.

The chain joins TRBV6-5 to TRBJ1-1; TRBD1 might be the D (5 bases). Germline CDR1 is MNHEY and CDR2 is SVGAGI. This CDR3 has 15 amino acids. V lost 2 bases and J lost 3, with 13 bases in between. CDR3 sequence reads: CASSYGVRGDTEAFF. For the CDR3, the DNA is TGTGCCAGCAGTTACGGAGTAAGAGGGGACACTGAAGCTTTCTTT.

The V and J genes are TRBV9 and TRBJ2-3; D not resolved. V was trimmed by 0 bases and J by 6 bases, leaving 5 bases between them. The CDR3 is 12 residues long. The germline V gene encodes CDR1 SGDLS and CDR2 YYNGEE. CDR3 region: CASSVDQDTQYF. In DNA, the CDR3 is TGTGCCAGCAGCGTAGATCAGGATACGCAGTATTTT.

About this clone itself: The junction departs from germline at one end; a sequencing error may be responsible. The rearrangement links TRBV13 to TRBJ2-1; D gene uncertain. From germline, CDR1 is PRHDT and CDR2 FYEKMQ (reference sequence). CDR3 length: 13 amino acids. The DNA for the CDR3 is TGTGCCAGCAGCTTAGGCCGCGACCCCGTTTGGCTCTTC. This translates into CASSLGRDPVWLF.

The rearrangement uses TRBV19 and TRBJ2-1; D may match TRBD1 or TRBD2 (6 bases each). This CDR3 spans 14 amino acids. Germline V lookup: CDR1 LNHDA, CDR2 SQIVND (reference sequence). The V end lost 7 bases, the J end lost 2 bases, and 12 bases lay between the germline ends. The CDR3 DNA follows: TGTGCCAGTAATGGGGGGCCCGCCTACAATGAGCAGTTCTTC. It codes for CASNGGPAYNEQFF.